Presented here are 16 T cell receptor beta chains from one specimen sequenced in a study of T-cell memory formation after mild COVID-19. MiXCR was run by TCRdb on the 5' RACE reads, yielding one entry per CDR3 protein. The profile covers approximately 150,000 distinct CDR3 sequences, with under 25% appearing a single time and about 2.1% taken by the ten largest. The sequencing sample was made of PBMCs or a T cell subset sorted from them (not recorded which). The receptor set was obtained from an adult woman who had mild COVID-19 (a few samples of this study predate the infection). Cell type and time point are not known.

This clonotype was found once. The chain couples TRBV6-5 to TRBJ2-2; TRBD1 is a possible D gene (6 bases). Trimming took 6 bases from V and 4 from J, leaving 15 bases between them. Germline CDR1 and CDR2: MNHEY and SVGAGI. This CDR3 is 15 amino acids long. The CDR3, as DNA: TGTGCCAGCAGGTTAAGCAGGGGTGGCACCGGGGAGCTGTTTTTT. Translated: CASRLSRGGTGELFF.

The rearrangement links TRBV7-9 to TRBJ2-3; TRBD2 is a possible D gene (7 bases). Germline CDR1 and CDR2: SEHNR and FQNEAQ (reference sequence). V was pared by 8 bases and J by 4 bases, with 19 bases between. This CDR3 comprises 15 residues. CDR3 sequence (DNA): TGTGCCAGCGGGCCGAACGCGGGGGCCTCAGATACGCAGTATTTT. Protein: CASGPNAGASDTQYF. Full variable domain (outside the CDR3, taken from reference TRBV7-9 and TRBJ2-3): DTGVSQNPRHKITKRGQNVTFRCDPISEHNRLYWYRQTLGQGPEFLTYFQNEAQLEKSRLLSDRFSAERPKGSFSTLEIQRTEQGDSAMYLCASGPNAGASDTQYFGPGTRLTVL.

In this sample, this clonotype turned up a few times. The genes are TRBV4-2 and TRBJ1-4; TRBD1 is a possible D gene (5 bases). Germline CDR1 LGHNA, CDR2 YNFKEQ. V was trimmed by 1 base and J by 5 bases, leaving 17 bases between them. This CDR3 contains 17 residues. The CDR3 DNA sequence: TGTGCCAGCAGCCAAGCGGGCGAGGGGCTCGCGAATGAAAAACTGTTTTTT. It encodes CASSQAGEGLANEKLFF.

Ten or more counts support this clonotype. V usage is TRBV18 and J usage is TRBJ2-3; TRBD1 or TRBD2 may be the D gene (5 bases each). The germline gives CDR1 KGHSH, CDR2 LQKENI. V was shortened by 0 bases and J by 6 bases, with 19 bases between the two germline ends. The CDR3 is 17 residues long. CDR3 loop: CASSPPGMTGRADTQYF. The CDR3 coding sequence is TGTGCCAGCTCACCACCCGGTATGACGGGGCGCGCGGATACGCAGTATTTT.

The V gene is TRBV6-4, the J gene TRBJ2-1; no reliable D call. Germline loops: CDR1 MRHNA, CDR2 SNTAGT. This CDR3 contains 12 residues. The germline V and J ends were trimmed by 2 bases and 4 bases, with 3 bases remaining between them. For the CDR3, the DNA is TGTGCCAGCAGTGACCGGTACAATGAGCAGTTCTTC. This gives the protein CASSDRYNEQFF.

The genes are TRBV29-1 and TRBJ2-7; a weak D match, TRBD1 (6 bases). The CDR3 is made up of 12 amino acids. V gave up 2 bases and J gave up 5 bases, with 10 bases separating them. Looked up from germline, CDR1 is SQVTM and CDR2 is ANQGSEA. CDR3 region: CSVETTGNEQYF. The CDR3 nucleotides are TGCAGCGTTGAAACAACAGGGAACGAGCAGTACTTC.

The chain links TRBV15 to TRBJ2-1; no clear D gene. The CDR3 consists of 13 residues. The germline V and J ends were trimmed by 0 bases and 3 bases, with 3 bases remaining between them. Germline V gene lookup returns CDR1 LNHNV and CDR2 YYDKDF (reference sequence). The CDR3 reads CATSRDIYNEQFF. DNA for the CDR3: TGTGCCACCAGCAGAGATATCTACAATGAGCAGTTCTTC.

Only a few counts were recorded for this clonotype. This chain uses TRBV6-1 with TRBJ1-1; TRBD1 agrees at 8 bases. The junction had 9 bases not matched to a gene; V was cut back by 11 bases and J by 1 base. The CDR3 contains 14 residues. Germline V gene lookup returns CDR1 MNHNS and CDR2 SASEGT. The chain's CDR3 is CAGSTGARNTEAFF. CDR3 nucleotides: TGTGCCGGATCGACAGGGGCTAGGAACACTGAAGCTTTCTTT.

The rearrangement uses TRBV4-1 and TRBJ2-7; TRBD1 matches at 9 bases. The CDR3 is made up of 15 amino acids. Germline CDR1 is MGHRA and CDR2 is YSYEKL. The J segment lost 7 bases and the V segment lost 3 bases, leaving 10 bases of the junction unmatched. For the CDR3, the DNA is TGCGCCAGCAGCCACACAGGGGGCCCTTCGGGTGAGCAGTACTTC. Its protein is CASSHTGGPSGEQYF.

This clonotype was observed a handful of times. The chain carries TRBV5-1 and TRBJ1-1, with 8 positions matching TRBD1. Germline-derived CDR1 and CDR2 are SGHRS and YFSETQ. The J segment lost 5 bases and the V segment lost 6 bases, leaving 12 bases of the junction unmatched. CDR3 length: 15 amino acids. The CDR3 region has the DNA TGCGCCAGCAATGACAGGGGTACCGGTGCGACTGAAGCTTTCTTT. As protein: CASNDRGTGATEAFF.

This clonotype was counted between two and nine times. The chain joins TRBV4-3 to TRBJ2-1; 11 nucleotides line up with TRBD2. Germline V gene data show CDR1 as LGHNA and CDR2 as YSLEER. The CDR3 is 15 residues long. V lost 1 base, J lost 5 bases, and 1 base stayed unmatched. The CDR3 spells CASSQVAGGNNEQFF. In DNA form, the CDR3 reads TGCGCCAGCAGCCAAGTAGCGGGAGGGAACAATGAGCAGTTCTTC.

The rearrangement uses TRBV4-1 and TRBJ2-3; 7 positions agree with TRBD1. Germline assignment: CDR1 MGHRA and CDR2 YSYEKL. V was pared by 0 bases and J by 2 bases, with 11 bases of the junction left unmatched. CDR3 length: 18 residues. CDR3: CASSQEPLTGPYTDTQYF. As DNA, the CDR3 is TGCGCCAGCAGCCAAGAACCCTTGACAGGGCCGTACACAGATACGCAGTATTTT.

The chain recombines TRBV9 with TRBJ2-1; TRBD2 matches 15 bases. Germline V lookup: CDR1 SGDLS, CDR2 YYNGEE. Losses at the gene ends were 0 bases for V and 8 bases for J; bases not matched to a gene: 9. The length of the CDR3 is 18 residues. The CDR3 DNA is TGTGCCAGCAGCGTAGACCCGGGACTAGCGGGAGGAGCAGATGAGCAGTTCTTC. It translates to CASSVDPGLAGGADEQFF. Combining the CDR3 with reference TRBV9 and TRBJ2-1 gives the whole variable domain DSGVTQTPKHLITATGQRVTLRCSPRSGDLSVYWYQQSLDQGLQFLIQYYNGEERAKGNILERFSAQQFPDLHSELNLSSLELGDSALYFCASSVDPGLAGGADEQFFGPGTRLTVL.

The chain is built from TRBV12-3 or TRBV12-4 and TRBJ1-5, with 7 nucleotides matching TRBD1. Losses at the gene ends were 1 base for V and 4 bases for J; bases not matched to a gene: 4. The CDR3 runs 15 residues. The CDR3 protein is CASSLVQGGNQPQHF. The CDR3 DNA follows: TGTGCCAGCAGTTTAGTGCAGGGGGGTAATCAGCCCCAGCATTTT.

This clonotype has just a few counts. The J gene is TRBJ2-2, the V gene TRBV4-1; 7 positions match TRBD1. With V trimmed by 0 bases and J by 4 bases, 8 bases remained unmatched. The CDR3 is 17 residues long. Looked up from germline, CDR1 is MGHRA and CDR2 is YSYEKL. For the CDR3, the DNA is TGCGCCAGCAGCCAAGAACAAGACAGGGCAGTCACCGGGGAGCTGTTTTTT. This sequence encodes CASSQEQDRAVTGELFF.

This clonotype was detected only a few times. V gene TRBV12-3 or TRBV12-4 combines with J gene TRBJ2-1, with D tentatively TRBD2 (5 bases). V lost 8 bases, J lost 0 bases, and 8 bases lay in between. The CDR3 consists of 13 residues. The CDR3 DNA reads as TGTGCCAGCGGTACTAGCTCCTACAATGAGCAGTTCTTC. This encodes CASGTSSYNEQFF.